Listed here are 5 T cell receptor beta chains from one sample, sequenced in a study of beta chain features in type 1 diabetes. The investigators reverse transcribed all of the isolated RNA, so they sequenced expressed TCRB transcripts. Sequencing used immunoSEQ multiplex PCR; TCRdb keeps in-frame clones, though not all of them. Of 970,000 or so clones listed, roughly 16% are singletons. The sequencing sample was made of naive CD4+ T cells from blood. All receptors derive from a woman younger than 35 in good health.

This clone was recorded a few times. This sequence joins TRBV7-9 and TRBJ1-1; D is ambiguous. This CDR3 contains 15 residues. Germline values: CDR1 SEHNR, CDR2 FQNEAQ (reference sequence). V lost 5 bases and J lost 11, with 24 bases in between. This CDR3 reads CASSPTRDDRSGAFF. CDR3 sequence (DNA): TGTGCCAGCAGCCCGACACGAGACGATAGAAGCGGGGCTTTCTTT. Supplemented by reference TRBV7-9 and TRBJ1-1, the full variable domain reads DTGVSQNPRHKITKRGQNVTFRCDPISEHNRLYWYRQTLGQGPEFLTYFQNEAQLEKSRLLSDRFSAERPKGSFSTLEIQRTEQGDSAMYLCASSPTRDDRSGAFFGQGTRLTVV.

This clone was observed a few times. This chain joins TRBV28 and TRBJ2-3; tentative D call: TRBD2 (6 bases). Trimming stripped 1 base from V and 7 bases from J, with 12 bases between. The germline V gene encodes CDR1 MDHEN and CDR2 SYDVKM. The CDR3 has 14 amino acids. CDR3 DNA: TGTGCCAGCAGTTTATTGGTACTAGCAAATACGCAGTATTTT. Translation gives CASSLLVLANTQYF.

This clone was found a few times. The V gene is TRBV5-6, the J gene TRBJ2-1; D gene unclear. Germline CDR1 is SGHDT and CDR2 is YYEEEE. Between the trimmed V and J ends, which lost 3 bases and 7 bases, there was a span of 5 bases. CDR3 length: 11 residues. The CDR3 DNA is TGTGCCAGCAGCTCTCGAAATGAGCAGTTCTTC. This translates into CASSSRNEQFF.

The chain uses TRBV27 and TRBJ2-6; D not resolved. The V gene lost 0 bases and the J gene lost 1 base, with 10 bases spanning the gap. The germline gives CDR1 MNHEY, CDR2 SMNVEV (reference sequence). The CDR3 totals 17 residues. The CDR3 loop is CASSLSRFKSGANVLTF. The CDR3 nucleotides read TGTGCCAGCAGTTTATCCAGGTTTAAATCTGGGGCCAACGTCCTGACTTTC.

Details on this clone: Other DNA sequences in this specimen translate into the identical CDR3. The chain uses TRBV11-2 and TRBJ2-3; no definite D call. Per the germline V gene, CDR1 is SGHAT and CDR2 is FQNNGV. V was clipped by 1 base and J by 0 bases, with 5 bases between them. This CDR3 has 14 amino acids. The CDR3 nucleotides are TGTGCCAGCAGCTTAGTGGGCAGCACAGATACGCAGTATTTT. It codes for CASSLVGSTDTQYF.